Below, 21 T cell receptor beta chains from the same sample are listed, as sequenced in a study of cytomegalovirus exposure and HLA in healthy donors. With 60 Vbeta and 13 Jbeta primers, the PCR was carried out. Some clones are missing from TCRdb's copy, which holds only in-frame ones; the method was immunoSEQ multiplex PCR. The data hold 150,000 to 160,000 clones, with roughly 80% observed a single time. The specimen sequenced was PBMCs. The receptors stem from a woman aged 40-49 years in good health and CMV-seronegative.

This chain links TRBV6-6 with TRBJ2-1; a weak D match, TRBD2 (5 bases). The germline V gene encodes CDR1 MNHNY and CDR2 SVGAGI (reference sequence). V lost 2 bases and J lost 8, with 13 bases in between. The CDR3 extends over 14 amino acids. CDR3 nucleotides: TGTGCCAGCAGTTACCGGACTGCCCGCCATGAGCAGTTCTTC. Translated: CASSYRTARHEQFF.

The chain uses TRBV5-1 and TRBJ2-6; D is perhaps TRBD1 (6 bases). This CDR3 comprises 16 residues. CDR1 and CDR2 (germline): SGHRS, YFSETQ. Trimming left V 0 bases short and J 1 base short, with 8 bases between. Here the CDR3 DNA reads TGCGCCAGCAGCTTGGGGGGGCAGTCTGGGGCCAACGTCCTGACTTTC. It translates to CASSLGGQSGANVLTF.

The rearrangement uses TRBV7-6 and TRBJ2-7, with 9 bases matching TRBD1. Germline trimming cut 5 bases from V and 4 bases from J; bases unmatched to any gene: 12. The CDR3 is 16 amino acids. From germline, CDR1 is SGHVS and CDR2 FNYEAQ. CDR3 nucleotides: TGTGCCAGCAGCCCAGCGGGCGGGACAGGGTCGTACGAGCAGTACTTC. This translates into CASSPAGGTGSYEQYF. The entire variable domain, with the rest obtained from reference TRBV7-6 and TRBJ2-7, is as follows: GAGVSQSPRYKVTKRGQDVALRCDPISGHVSLYWYRQALGQGPEFLTYFNYEAQQDKSGLPNDRFSAERPEGSISTLTIQRTEQRDSAMYRCASSPAGGTGSYEQYFGPGTRLTVT.

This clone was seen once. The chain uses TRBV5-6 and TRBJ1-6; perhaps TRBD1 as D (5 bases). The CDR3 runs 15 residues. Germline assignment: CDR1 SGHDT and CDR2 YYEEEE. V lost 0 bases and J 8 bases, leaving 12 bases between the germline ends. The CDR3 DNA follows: TGTGCCAGCAGCTTGGGGCAGGGCAAAGATTCACCCCTCCACTTT. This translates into CASSLGQGKDSPLHF.

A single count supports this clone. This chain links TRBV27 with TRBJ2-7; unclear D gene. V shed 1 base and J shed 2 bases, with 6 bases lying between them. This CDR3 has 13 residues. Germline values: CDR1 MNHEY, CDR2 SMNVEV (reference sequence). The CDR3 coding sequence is TGTGCCAGCAGTTTATATCCAGCCTACGAGCAGTACTTC. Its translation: CASSLYPAYEQYF.

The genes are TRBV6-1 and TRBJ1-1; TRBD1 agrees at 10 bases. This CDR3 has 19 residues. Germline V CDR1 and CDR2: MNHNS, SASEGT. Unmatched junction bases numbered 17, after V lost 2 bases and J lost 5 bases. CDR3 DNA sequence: TGTGCCAGCAGTGAATTCGGCCCGGGACAGGGGACGAGGAGAACTGAAGCTTTCTTT. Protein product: CASSEFGPGQGTRRTEAFF.

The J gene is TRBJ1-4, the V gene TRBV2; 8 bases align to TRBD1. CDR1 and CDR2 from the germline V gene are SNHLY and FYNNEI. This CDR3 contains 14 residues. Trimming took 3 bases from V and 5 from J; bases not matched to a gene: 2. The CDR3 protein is CASSDGQGNEKLFF. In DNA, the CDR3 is TGTGCCAGCAGTGACGGACAGGGAAATGAAAAACTGTTTTTT.

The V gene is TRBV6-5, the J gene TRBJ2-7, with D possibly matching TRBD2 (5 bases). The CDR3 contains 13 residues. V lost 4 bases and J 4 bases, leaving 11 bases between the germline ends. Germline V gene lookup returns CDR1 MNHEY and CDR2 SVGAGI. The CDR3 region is CASSSHTGYEQYF. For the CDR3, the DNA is TGTGCCAGCAGTTCCCACACGGGATACGAGCAGTACTTC.

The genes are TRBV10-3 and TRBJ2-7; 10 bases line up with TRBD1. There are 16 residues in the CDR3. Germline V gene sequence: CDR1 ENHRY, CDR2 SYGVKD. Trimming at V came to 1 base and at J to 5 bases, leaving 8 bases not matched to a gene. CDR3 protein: CAISEWVGTGADEQYF. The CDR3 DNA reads TGTGCCATCAGTGAGTGGGTCGGGACAGGGGCGGACGAGCAGTACTTC.

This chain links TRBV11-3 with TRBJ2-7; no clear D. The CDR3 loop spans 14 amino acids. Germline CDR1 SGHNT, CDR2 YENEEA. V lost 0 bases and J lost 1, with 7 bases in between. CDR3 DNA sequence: TGTGCCAGCAGCTTAGATAGTGAGTCCTACGAGCAGTACTTC. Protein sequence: CASSLDSESYEQYF.

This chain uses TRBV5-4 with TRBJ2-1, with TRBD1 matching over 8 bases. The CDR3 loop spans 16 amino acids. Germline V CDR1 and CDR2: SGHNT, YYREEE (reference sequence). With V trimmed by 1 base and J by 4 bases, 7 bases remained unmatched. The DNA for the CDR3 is TGTGCCAGCAGCTTGCCCCGACAGGGGACGTACAATGAGCAGTTCTTC. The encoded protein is CASSLPRQGTYNEQFF.

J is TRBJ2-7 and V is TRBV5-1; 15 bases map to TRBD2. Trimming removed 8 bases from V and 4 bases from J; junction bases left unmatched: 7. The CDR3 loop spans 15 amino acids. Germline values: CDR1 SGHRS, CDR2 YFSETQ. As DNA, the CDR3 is TGCGCCAGTTATACCGGGACTAGCGGGGGGTACGAGCAGTACTTC. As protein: CASYTGTSGGYEQYF. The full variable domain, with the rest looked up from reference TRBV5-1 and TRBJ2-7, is KAGVTQTPRYLIKTRGQQVTLSCSPISGHRSVSWYQQTPGQGLQFLFEYFSETQRNKGNFPGRFSGRQFSNSRSEMNVSTLELGDSALYLCASYTGTSGGYEQYFGPGTRLTVT.

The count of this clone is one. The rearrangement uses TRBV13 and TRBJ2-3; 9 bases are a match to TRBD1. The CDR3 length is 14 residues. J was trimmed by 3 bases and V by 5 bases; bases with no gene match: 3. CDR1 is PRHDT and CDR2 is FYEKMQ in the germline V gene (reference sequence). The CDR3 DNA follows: TGTGCCAGCAGCCAAGGGACAGGGACAGATACGCAGTATTTT. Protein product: CASSQGTGTDTQYF.

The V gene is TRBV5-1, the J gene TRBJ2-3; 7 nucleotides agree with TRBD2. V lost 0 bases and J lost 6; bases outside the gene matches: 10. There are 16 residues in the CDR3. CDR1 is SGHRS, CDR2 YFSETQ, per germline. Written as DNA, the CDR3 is TGCGCCAGCAGCTTGGAAACTAGCGCTACCAGGGATACGCAGTATTTT. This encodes CASSLETSATRDTQYF.

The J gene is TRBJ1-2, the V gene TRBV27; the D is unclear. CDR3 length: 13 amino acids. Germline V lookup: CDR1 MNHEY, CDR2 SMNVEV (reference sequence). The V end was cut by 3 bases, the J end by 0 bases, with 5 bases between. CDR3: CASSFGSNYGYTF. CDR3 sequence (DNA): TGTGCCAGCAGTTTCGGGTCTAACTATGGCTACACCTTC.

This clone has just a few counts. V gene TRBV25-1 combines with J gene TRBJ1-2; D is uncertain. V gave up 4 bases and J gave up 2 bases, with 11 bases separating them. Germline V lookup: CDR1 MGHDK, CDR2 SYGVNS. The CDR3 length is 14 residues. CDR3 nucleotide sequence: TGTGCCAGCAGTGGAAGTAACAAGAACTATGGCTACACCTTC. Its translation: CASSGSNKNYGYTF.

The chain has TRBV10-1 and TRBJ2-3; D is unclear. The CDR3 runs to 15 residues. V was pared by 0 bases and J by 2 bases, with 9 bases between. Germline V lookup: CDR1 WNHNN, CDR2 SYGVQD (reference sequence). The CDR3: CASSESAISTDTQYF. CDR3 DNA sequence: TGCGCCAGCAGTGAGTCGGCAATTTCCACAGATACGCAGTATTTT.

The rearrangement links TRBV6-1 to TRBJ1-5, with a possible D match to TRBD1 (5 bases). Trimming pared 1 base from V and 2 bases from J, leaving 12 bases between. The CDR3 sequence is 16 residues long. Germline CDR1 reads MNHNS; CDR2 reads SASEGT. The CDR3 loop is CASSEDAGTRNQPQHF. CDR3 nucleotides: TGTGCCAGCAGTGAAGACGCGGGGACTCGCAATCAGCCCCAGCATTTT.

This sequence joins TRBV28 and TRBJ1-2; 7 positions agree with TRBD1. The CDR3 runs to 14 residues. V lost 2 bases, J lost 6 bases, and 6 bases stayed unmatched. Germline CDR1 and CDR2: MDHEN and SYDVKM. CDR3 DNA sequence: TGTGCCAGCAGTTTAGAGACAGGGACGAATGGCTACACCTTC. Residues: CASSLETGTNGYTF.

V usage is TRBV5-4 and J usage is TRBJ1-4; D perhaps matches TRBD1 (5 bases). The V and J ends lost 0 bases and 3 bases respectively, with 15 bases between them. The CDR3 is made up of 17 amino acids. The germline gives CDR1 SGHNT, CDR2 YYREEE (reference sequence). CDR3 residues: CASSLDGAGAANEKLFF. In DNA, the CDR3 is TGTGCCAGCAGCTTGGACGGGGCGGGAGCGGCTAATGAAAAACTGTTTTTT.

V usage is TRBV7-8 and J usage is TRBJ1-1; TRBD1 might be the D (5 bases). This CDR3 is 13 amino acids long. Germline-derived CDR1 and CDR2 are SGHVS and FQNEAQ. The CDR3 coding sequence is TGTGCGGGGGGGACGTCCAGGGACACTGAAGCTTTCTTT. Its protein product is CAGGTSRDTEAFF.